This T cell receptor (beta chain) was documented in a study of blood T cell repertoires in COVID-19 (dated by TCRdb to 2019 to 2021). In the study overall: Samples covering the acute and convalescent phases of COVID-19 were provided by collaborators in the United States, Italy and Spain. The prospective study material was composed of cDNA or gDNA derived from T cells, B-cell-depleted T cells, or PBMCs. The dataset comprised deeply sampled blood TCRbeta repertoires from subjects exposed to, actively infected with, or recovered from COVID-19. A freely available public database, intended as a resource for researchers studying the immune response to SARS-CoV-2, is where the repertoires were released. Samples came from the ongoing ImmuneRACE study (first 160 participants) plus 1,254 subjects from 6 global collaborators. Sample metadata almost always included a de-identified subject ID, COVID-19 status, age in years and sex. Where available, HLA class I and class II types were obtained from metadata supplied by the sample provider rather than from assay-based typing. Results the study describes overall, beyond this receptor: Clinical and demographic metadata were provided uncurated, with the amount varying by source and participant.

TCRbeta CDR3 regions were amplified from genomic DNA by means of the immunoSEQ Assay, a bias-controlled multiplex PCR. In the original analysis: The number of nucleated cells in each sample was estimated from the amplification of reference gene primers within the assay. To quantify the absolute abundance of each unique TCRbeta CDR3 rearrangement, sequence reads were collapsed and filtered. For each sample, productive Simpson clonality was calculated as the square root of Simpson's diversity index across productive rearrangements. Entries here come from immuneACCESS through TCRdb and include only in-frame sequences with V and J called. Some clones fail to appear in such tables; in the studies checked, an unresolved V gene covers under half of the shortfall, and the cause of the remainder is unknown. The DNA gave D and trimming, while V, J and clone size come from that table. The sample has 65,000 to 85,000 clones on record, roughly 90% of them singletons. The ten top clones hold 6.9% of the sample.

Reading from cysteine to phenylalanine, the CDR3 counts 15 amino acids. Only the CDR3 DNA stays, 45 bases, in frame from base 1. CDR1 LGHDT and CDR2 YNNKEL are derived from the germline V gene (reference sequence). V is trimmed back by 4 bases and J by 4 bases, and the junction contains 4 bases that no gene match accounts for. Turning to this clone: Its antigen is currently not known. Nothing much larger sits one base from this clone, and base qualities are not available.

Collaborating institutions collected whole blood in K2EDTA tubes following their own protocols. For TCRbeta analysis, collaborators shipped samples in one of three forms: frozen whole blood, isolated PBMCs, or DNA extracted from either of those sample types. Sequenced sample: peripheral blood. This receptor was identified in a human donor in a cohort sampled during active COVID-19. Here the chain combines TRBV3-1 (or the pseudogene TRBV3-2) and TRBJ2-3, with 11 bases matching TRBD1. The encoded CDR3 is CASSPGTGGADTQYF. The DNA reads TGTGCCAGCAGCCCCGGGACAGGGGGGGCAGATACGCAGTATTTT.